Included here is one T cell receptor (beta chain) sequence, with context. What it recognizes is unknown. This record comes from a study of cytomegalovirus exposure and HLA in healthy donors. Study-level points and caveats: In a later analysis, most CMV-associated TCR beta chains appeared HLA-restricted.

Use of 60 Vbeta and 13 Jbeta primers characterized the PCR. Produced via immunoSEQ multiplex PCR; TCRdb's table is partial and in-frame only. This sample yields roughly 130,000 clones, of which about three quarters are seen a single time; over 0.9% belongs to the top ten. With 5 bases clipped from V and 4 bases from J, the junction kept 8 bases outside the gene matches. The CDR3 is made up of 15 amino acids. Germline values: CDR1 SGHRS, CDR2 YFSETQ. Sequencing was done on a sample of PBMCs. The chain couples TRBV5-1 to TRBJ2-1; 8 bases map to TRBD2. The source is a human donor in good health. The CDR3 loop reads CASSLGGGLYNEQFF. In DNA form, the CDR3 reads TGCGCCAGCAGTCTGGGCGGGGGGTTATACAATGAGCAGTTCTTC.